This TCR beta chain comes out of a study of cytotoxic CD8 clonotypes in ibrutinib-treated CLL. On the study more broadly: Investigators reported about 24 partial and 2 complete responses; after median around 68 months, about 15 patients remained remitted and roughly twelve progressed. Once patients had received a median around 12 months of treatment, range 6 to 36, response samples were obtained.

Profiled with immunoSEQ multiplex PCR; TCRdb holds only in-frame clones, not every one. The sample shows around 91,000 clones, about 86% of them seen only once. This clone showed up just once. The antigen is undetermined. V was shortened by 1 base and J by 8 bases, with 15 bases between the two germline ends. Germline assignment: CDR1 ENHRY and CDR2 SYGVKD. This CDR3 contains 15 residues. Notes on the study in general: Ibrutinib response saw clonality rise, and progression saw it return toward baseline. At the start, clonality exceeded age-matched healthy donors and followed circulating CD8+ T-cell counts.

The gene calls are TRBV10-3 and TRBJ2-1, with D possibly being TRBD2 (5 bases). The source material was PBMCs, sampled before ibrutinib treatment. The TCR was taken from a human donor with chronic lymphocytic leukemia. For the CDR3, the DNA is TGTGCCATCAGTGAGTTTGAGCGGCCCCCCGATGAGCAGTTCTTC. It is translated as CAISEFERPPDEQFF.